The 30 T cell receptor beta chains below were found in one sample sequenced in a study of Ad26.COV2.S vaccination and SARS-CoV-2 variants. The sample's treatment: 19 received Ad26.COV2.S at low or high dose, single or two shots; five or six received placebo; per-sample allocation not given. Sampling was performed 63 days after the first vaccine or placebo injection. Sequencing used immunoSEQ multiplex PCR; TCRdb keeps in-frame clones, though not all of them. Here the sample spans roughly 400,000 clones, 92% being singletons. Sequencing was performed on peripheral blood, taken in a trial of Ad26.COV2.S vaccine versus placebo. These receptors originate from a person between 18 and 65 years old who received the Ad26.COV2.S COVID-19 vaccine or a placebo.

This rearrangement joins TRBV4-1 to TRBJ2-2; the D gene is possibly TRBD2 (6 bases). This CDR3 has 15 amino acids. Germline loops: CDR1 MGHRA, CDR2 YSYEKL. The V end lost 3 bases, the J end lost 6 bases, and 14 bases lay between the germline ends. CDR3 amino acids: CASSQGTLGAGELFF. In DNA, the CDR3 is TGCGCCAGCAGCCAGGGGACTCTAGGGGCCGGGGAGCTGTTTTTT.

The chain recombines TRBV3-1 (or the pseudogene TRBV3-2) with TRBJ2-7; D is possibly TRBD1 (5 bases). The CDR3 extends over 16 amino acids. Germline CDR1 and CDR2: LGHDT and YNNKEL (reference sequence). V was clipped by 0 bases and J by 2 bases, with 14 bases between them. The chain's CDR3 is CASSQDRAAGPYEQYF. The CDR3 coding sequence is TGTGCCAGCAGCCAAGATCGGGCGGCAGGGCCCTACGAGCAGTACTTC.

Only one count was recorded for this clone. This chain joins TRBV6-1 and TRBJ2-7; 7 nucleotides match TRBD2. Trimming took 0 bases from V and 2 from J; bases not matched to a gene: 10. CDR3 length: 17 residues. In germline, CDR1 is MNHNS, CDR2 SASEGT. The DNA for the CDR3 is TGTGCCAGCAGTGAAGCGCTGAGTAGGGACTACCCCTACGAGCAGTACTTC. This translates into CASSEALSRDYPYEQYF.

This clone appeared a single time. This chain links TRBV5-1 with TRBJ2-4, with D unclear. Trimming pared 1 base from V and 0 bases from J, leaving 8 bases between. This CDR3 spans 15 amino acids. CDR1 is SGHRS, CDR2 YFSETQ, per germline. CDR3 coding DNA: TGCGCCAGCAGCTTGAACCCCGGAGCCAAAAACATTCAGTACTTC. This encodes CASSLNPGAKNIQYF.

The CDR3 DNA follows: TGTGCCAGCAGCTCTAACTGGGGCAACGAGCAGTACTTC. Translating it yields CASSSNWGNEQYF. The chain has TRBV7-2 and TRBJ2-7, with D tentatively TRBD1 (5 bases). Between the trimmed V and J ends, which lost 4 bases and 5 bases, there was a span of 12 bases. CDR1 and CDR2 from the germline V gene are SGHTA and FQGNSA. This CDR3 is 13 amino acids long.

The V gene is TRBV19, the J gene TRBJ2-7, with D perhaps TRBD1 or TRBD2 (5 bases each). Germline CDR1 is LNHDA and CDR2 is SQIVND (reference sequence). The CDR3 runs 16 residues. Trimming shortened V by 8 bases and J by 1 base, and 21 bases separated the two germline ends. CDR3 sequence: CASGKATGTSSYEQYF. The CDR3 coding sequence is TGTGCCAGTGGAAAAGCGACCGGGACGTCTTCCTACGAGCAGTACTTC. Supplemented by reference TRBV19 and TRBJ2-7, the full variable domain reads DGGITQSPKYLFRKEGQNVTLSCEQNLNHDAMYWYRQDPGQGLRLIYYSQIVNDFQKGDIAEGYSVSREKKESFPLTVTSAQKNPTAFYLCASGKATGTSSYEQYFGPGTRLTVT.

This clone was recorded only once. The chain couples TRBV7-9 to TRBJ2-7; TRBD1 matches at 8 bases. This CDR3 contains 15 residues. Germline loops: CDR1 SEHNR, CDR2 FQNEAQ (reference sequence). Trimming took 2 bases from V and 2 from J; bases not matched to a gene: 5. CDR3 bases: TGTGCCAGCAGCTTATCCGGGACAGGACCCTACGAGCAGTACTTC. Translation gives CASSLSGTGPYEQYF.

This chain joins TRBV4-3 and TRBJ2-7; a possible D gene is TRBD1 (8 bases). The CDR3 length is 15 residues. The germline V and J ends were trimmed by 4 bases and 2 bases, with 15 bases remaining between them. In germline, CDR1 is LGHNA, CDR2 YSLEER. CDR3 bases: TGCGCCAGCAGCCCAGGACAGGGAGGGACCTACGAGCAGTACTTC. Translated: CASSPGQGGTYEQYF.

The V call is TRBV30, the J call TRBJ1-1; 9 positions match TRBD1. The CDR3 is made up of 12 amino acids. Germline trimming cut 7 bases from V and 4 bases from J; bases unmatched to any gene: 4. The germline V gene has CDR1 GTSNPN and CDR2 SVGIG (reference sequence). The CDR3 here is CALDRGGTEAFF. The CDR3 DNA follows: TGTGCCTTGGACAGGGGAGGCACTGAAGCTTTCTTT. The full variable domain, completed using reference TRBV30 and TRBJ1-1, is SQTIHQWPATLVQPVGSPLSLECTVEGTSNPNLYWYRQAAGRGLQLLFYSVGIGQISSEVPQNLSASRPQDRQFILSSKKLLLSDSGFYLCALDRGGTEAFFGQGTRLTVV.

The chain couples TRBV2 to TRBJ2-2; no reliable D call. This CDR3 comprises 14 residues. V was clipped by 6 bases and J by 2 bases, with 10 bases between them. CDR1 is SNHLY, CDR2 FYNNEI, per germline. The CDR3 region has the DNA TGTGCCAGCAGAGTTTTCTCTAACACCGGGGAGCTGTTTTTT. It translates to CASRVFSNTGELFF. Variable domain in full (rest from reference TRBV2 and TRBJ2-2): EPEVTQTPSHQVTQMGQEVILRCVPISNHLYFYWYRQILGQKVEFLVSFYNNEISEKSEIFDDQFSVERPDGSNFTLKIRSTKLEDSAMYFCASRVFSNTGELFFGEGSRLTVL.

The CDR3 DNA reads TGCGCCAGCAGCCGGACAGGGGGGGATAATGAAAAACTGTTTTTT. This translates into CASSRTGGDNEKLFF. V usage is TRBV5-1 and J usage is TRBJ1-4, with 10 bases aligning to TRBD1. CDR1 and CDR2 from the germline V gene are SGHRS and YFSETQ. The CDR3 spans 15 residues. V trimming: 4 bases; J trimming: 4 bases; junction bases outside the gene matches: 4. Variable domain in full (rest from reference TRBV5-1 and TRBJ1-4): KAGVTQTPRYLIKTRGQQVTLSCSPISGHRSVSWYQQTPGQGLQFLFEYFSETQRNKGNFPGRFSGRQFSNSRSEMNVSTLELGDSALYLCASSRTGGDNEKLFFGSGTQLSVL.

The chain is built from TRBV7-2 and TRBJ2-2; no reliable D call. The germline gives CDR1 SGHTA, CDR2 FQGNSA. V lost 7 bases and J 3 bases, leaving 15 bases between the germline ends. CDR3 size: 15 residues. CDR3: CASIGRSSDTGELFF. CDR3 sequence (DNA): TGTGCCAGCATCGGTCGAAGCAGCGACACCGGGGAGCTGTTTTTT.

In this sample, this clone turned up a few times. The V call is TRBV29-1, the J call TRBJ2-1, with D possibly being TRBD2 (5 bases). Trimming pared 0 bases from V and 3 bases from J, leaving 15 bases between. This CDR3 comprises 16 residues. CDR1 and CDR2 from the germline V gene are SQVTM and ANQGSEA. The CDR3 spells CSVEDLAPGSYNEQFF. CDR3 in DNA: TGCAGCGTTGAAGATCTAGCCCCGGGAAGCTACAATGAGCAGTTCTTC.

The CDR3 reads CASSPVDRNSYEQYF. The CDR3 nucleotides are TGTGCCAGCAGCCCAGTGGACAGAAACTCCTACGAGCAGTACTTC. This chain connects TRBV11-2 to TRBJ2-7; D perhaps matches TRBD1 (6 bases). CDR1 SGHAT and CDR2 FQNNGV come from the germline V gene. The CDR3 contains 15 residues. Trimming cost V 5 bases and J 0 bases, with 14 bases left between them.

V gene TRBV4-1 combines with J gene TRBJ1-6; 9 bases are shared with TRBD1. CDR3 length: 15 residues. CDR1 is MGHRA and CDR2 is YSYEKL in the germline V gene. V trimming: 1 base; J trimming: 9 bases; junction bases outside the gene matches: 4. In nucleotides, the CDR3 is TGCGCCAGCAGCCAAGCCGGGACAGGGCTTTCACCCCTCCACTTT. Amino acids: CASSQAGTGLSPLHF.

The chain's CDR3 is CSFRPGSGVEQYF. CDR3 nucleotide sequence: TGCAGCTTTAGGCCGGGCAGTGGGGTCGAGCAGTACTTC. The chain is built from TRBV29-1 and TRBJ2-7; no clear D gene. Deletions cut 8 bases from V and 6 bases from J, with 20 bases between. Germline V lookup: CDR1 SQVTM, CDR2 ANQGSEA. The CDR3 is 13 residues long.

The rearrangement joins TRBV6-6 to TRBJ2-7, with D perhaps matching TRBD1 (6 bases). With 2 bases removed from V and 9 bases from J, the gap between germline ends came to 17 bases. CDR3 length: 14 residues. From germline, CDR1 is MNHNY and CDR2 SVGAGI (reference sequence). The CDR3 region has the DNA TGTGCCAGCAGTTACGTGCCATCAGGGGTCGGGCAGTACTTC. Encoded protein: CASSYVPSGVGQYF.

This rearrangement joins TRBV30 to TRBJ1-5, with a possible D match to TRBD1 (5 bases). Germline V lookup: CDR1 GTSNPN, CDR2 SVGIG (reference sequence). The CDR3 is 16 amino acids. Between the trimmed V and J ends, which lost 0 bases and 3 bases, there was a span of 15 bases. Here the CDR3 reads CAWSVVSGQDNQPQHF. Written as DNA, the CDR3 is TGTGCCTGGAGTGTAGTTTCGGGGCAGGACAATCAGCCCCAGCATTTT. The full variable domain, with the rest looked up from reference TRBV30 and TRBJ1-5, is SQTIHQWPATLVQPVGSPLSLECTVEGTSNPNLYWYRQAAGRGLQLLFYSVGIGQISSEVPQNLSASRPQDRQFILSSKKLLLSDSGFYLCAWSVVSGQDNQPQHFGDGTRLSIL.

This chain uses TRBV30 with TRBJ2-7; D unresolved. The CDR3 totals 11 residues. V lost 1 base and J lost 2, with 3 bases in between. The germline V gene encodes CDR1 GTSNPN and CDR2 SVGIG (reference sequence). CDR3 loop: CAWSETYEQYF. CDR3 nucleotide sequence: TGTGCCTGGAGTGAAACCTACGAGCAGTACTTC.

The chain uses TRBV5-1 and TRBJ2-6; possibly TRBD2 for D (6 bases). The V end lost 0 bases, the J end lost 0 bases, and 10 bases lay between the germline ends. The V gene's germline CDR1 is SGHRS and CDR2 YFSETQ. CDR3 length: 17 amino acids. The CDR3 sequence is CASSLVLGGSGANVLTF. The DNA of the CDR3 is TGCGCCAGCAGCTTGGTTCTGGGGGGCTCTGGGGCCAACGTCCTGACTTTC.

As to this clone: At the DNA level, this CDR3 is encoded by other sequences in the same sample as well. The gene calls are TRBV24-1 and TRBJ1-2, with 7 bases that match TRBD1. Germline CDR1 reads KGHDR; CDR2 reads SFDVKD. Trimming at V came to 4 bases and at J to 4 bases, leaving 5 bases not matched to a gene. This CDR3 spans 14 amino acids. The CDR3 sequence is CATSDPGTAYGYTF. The CDR3, as DNA: TGTGCCACCAGTGACCCCGGGACAGCCTATGGCTACACCTTC.

The chain has TRBV19 and TRBJ1-6; 8 bases line up with TRBD1. Germline values: CDR1 LNHDA, CDR2 SQIVND (reference sequence). The CDR3 totals 13 residues. The V and J ends lost 5 bases and 10 bases, in that order; junction bases with no gene match: 4. CDR3 nucleotides: TGTGCCAGTAGTGTCGACAGGGGCTCACCCCTCCACTTT. It translates to CASSVDRGSPLHF.

The rearrangement uses TRBV19 and TRBJ1-2; weak D call: TRBD1 (5 bases). The CDR3 loop spans 13 amino acids. The germline V and J ends were trimmed by 3 bases and 4 bases, with 9 bases remaining between them. Germline CDR1 is LNHDA and CDR2 is SQIVND (reference sequence). CDR3 region: CASSMDNRYGYTF. The CDR3 region has the DNA TGTGCCAGTAGTATGGACAACCGCTATGGCTACACCTTC.

The chain carries TRBV10-1 and TRBJ2-1; weak D call: TRBD2 (5 bases). The CDR3 runs 12 residues. Germline CDR1 and CDR2: WNHNN and SYGVQD (reference sequence). Trimming took 3 bases from V and 11 from J, leaving 11 bases between them. CDR3 in amino acids: CASSEPGKKQFF. CDR3 nucleotide sequence: TGCGCCAGCAGTGAACCCGGGAAAAAGCAGTTCTTC.

The chain employs TRBV19 and TRBJ2-6; D gene uncertain. Trimming took 5 bases from V and 2 from J, leaving 10 bases between them. CDR1 and CDR2 from the germline V gene are LNHDA and SQIVND (reference sequence). The CDR3 extends over 15 amino acids. The CDR3 coding sequence is TGTGCCAGTAGTGACCCGGTGGCTGGGGCCAACGTCCTGACTTTC. This gives the protein CASSDPVAGANVLTF.

J is TRBJ1-1 and V is TRBV28, with TRBD1 identical over 7 bases. V dropped 3 bases and J dropped 4; count of bases not matched to a gene: 8. CDR1 MDHEN and CDR2 SYDVKM come from the germline V gene. The CDR3 contains 15 residues. CDR3 region: CASSFLGTEGTEAFF. In DNA form, the CDR3 reads TGTGCCAGCAGTTTTCTCGGGACAGAAGGCACTGAAGCTTTCTTT.

The chain has TRBV6-2 or TRBV6-3 and TRBJ1-1, with 10 nucleotides matching TRBD1. Germline loops: CDR1 MNHEY, CDR2 SVGEGT. Germline trimming cut 6 bases from V and 4 bases from J; bases unmatched to any gene: 5. The CDR3 runs to 14 residues. CDR3 in amino acids: CASSLGQGVTEAFF. For the CDR3, the DNA is TGTGCCAGCAGCCTCGGACAGGGGGTCACTGAAGCTTTCTTT.

The chain has TRBV4-1 and TRBJ2-3; 13 nucleotides match TRBD2. The CDR3 is made up of 18 amino acids. V lost 2 bases, J lost 6 bases, and 11 bases stayed unmatched. The germline gives CDR1 MGHRA, CDR2 YSYEKL. The CDR3 sequence: CASSQLRTGLAGSDTQYF. CDR3 bases: TGCGCCAGCAGCCAACTGCGAACGGGACTAGCGGGGTCGGATACGCAGTATTTT.

This clone was picked up one time. V and J are TRBV7-2 and TRBJ2-2; D is perhaps TRBD2 (7 bases). Germline lookup yields CDR1 SGHTA and CDR2 FQGNSA. CDR3 length: 13 amino acids. Trimming cost V 5 bases and J 11 bases, with 15 bases left between them. The CDR3 bases are TGTGCCAGCAGCGGGGGGGGCCGGTCAGAGCTGTTTTTT. Translation: CASSGGGRSELFF.

This CDR3 reads CASSRDRGLQPQHF. Here the CDR3 DNA reads TGTGCCAGCAGCCGGGACAGGGGGCTTCAGCCCCAGCATTTT. The chain combines TRBV6-2 or TRBV6-3 with TRBJ1-5; 12 bases are a match to TRBD1. Per the germline V gene, CDR1 is MNHEY and CDR2 is SVGEGT. V shed 6 bases and J 6 bases; nucleotides not matched to a gene: 3. The CDR3 has 14 amino acids.